This entry lists 5 T cell receptor beta chains sequenced from one sample in a study of patients and donors after allogeneic stem cell transplantation. TCRdb called the RT-PCR reads again in MiXCR, with one record for every CDR3 protein. There are roughly 12,000 distinct CDR3 sequences in the sample; under 30% occur only once, and approximately 55% lies in the top ten. The sample was blood, either unsorted or a sorted T cell fraction (not recorded which). The receptors here all came from a human donor who was either an allogeneic HSCT recipient or a stem cell or donor lymphocyte infusion donor (not recorded which). It is not recorded whose cells these are; they may come from a transplant donor.

This clonotype has a count of ten or more. The rearrangement joins TRBV7-2 to TRBJ1-5; no clear D. CDR3 size: 14 residues. Germline V lookup: CDR1 SGHTA, CDR2 FQGNSA. Trimming removed 1 base at V and 4 bases at J, with 8 bases between. The DNA of the CDR3 is TGTGCCAGCAGCTTAGGGCAGGTAAATCAGCCCCAGCATTTT. It is translated as CASSLGQVNQPQHF.

The CDR3 coding sequence is TGCAGCGACGATGGAAGTACAGATACGCAGTATTTT. Its protein product is CSDDGSTDTQYF. The J gene is TRBJ2-3, the V gene TRBV29-1, with unresolved D. The CDR3 runs 12 residues. Germline CDR1 is SQVTM and CDR2 is ANQGSEA. V dropped 7 bases and J dropped 3 bases, with 11 bases sitting between them.

The chain uses TRBV9 and TRBJ1-3, with 7 bases that match TRBD1. Per the germline V gene, CDR1 is SGDLS and CDR2 is YYNGEE. The length of the CDR3 is 15 residues. With V trimmed by 0 bases and J by 2 bases, 2 bases remained unmatched. The CDR3 nucleotides are TGTGCCAGCAGCGTAGGAGGGACAGCTGGAAACACCATATATTTT. The encoded protein is CASSVGGTAGNTIYF.

The chain employs TRBV7-2 and TRBJ2-1, with D unresolved. Germline CDR1 is SGHTA and CDR2 is FQGNSA. Trimming shortened V by 0 bases and J by 1 base, and 7 bases separated the two germline ends. CDR3 size: 15 residues. The CDR3, as DNA: TGTGCCAGCAGCTTAGCGGTTTCGTCCTACAATGAGCAGTTCTTC. As protein: CASSLAVSSYNEQFF.

V gene TRBV28 combines with J gene TRBJ1-5; no definite D call. V lost 5 bases and J lost 2, with 16 bases in between. The CDR3 extends over 16 amino acids. Germline CDR1 reads MDHEN; CDR2 reads SYDVKM. The CDR3 loop reads CASSPGPGVGNQPQHF. The CDR3 bases are TGTGCCAGCAGTCCCGGGCCCGGGGTGGGCAATCAGCCCCAGCATTTT.